This T cell receptor beta chain was identified during a study of T cell responses to AZD1222 COVID-19 vaccine. Measured with immunoSEQ multiplex PCR; TCRdb has only the in-frame clones, and not every one. The sample records about 99,000 clones, approximately 90% being singletons. CDR1 and CDR2 (germline): SEHNR, FQNEAQ (reference sequence). CDR3 length: 12 amino acids. V lost 7 bases to trimming and J lost 0 bases, with 7 bases between them. Sequenced material: peripheral blood, taken on day 0 of AZD1222 vaccination. This TCR derives from an adult in good health. The chain is built from TRBV7-9 and TRBJ2-7, with D perhaps matching TRBD2 (5 bases). The CDR3 region has the DNA TGTGCCAGCATTGGGAGCTCCTACGAGCAGTACTTC. This codes for CASIGSSYEQYF.